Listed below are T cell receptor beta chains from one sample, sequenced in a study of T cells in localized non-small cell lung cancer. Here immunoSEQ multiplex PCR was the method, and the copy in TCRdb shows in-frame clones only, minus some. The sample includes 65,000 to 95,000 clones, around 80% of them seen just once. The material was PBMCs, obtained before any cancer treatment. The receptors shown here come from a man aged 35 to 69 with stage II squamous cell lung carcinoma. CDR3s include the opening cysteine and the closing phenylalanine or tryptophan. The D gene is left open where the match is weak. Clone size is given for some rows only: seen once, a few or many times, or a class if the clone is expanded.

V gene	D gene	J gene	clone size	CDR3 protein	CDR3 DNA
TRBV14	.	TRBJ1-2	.	CASSQQNYGYTF	TGTGCCAGCAGCCAACAGAACTATGGCTACACCTTC
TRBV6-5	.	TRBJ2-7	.	CASSYSSGREQYF	TGTGCCAGCAGTTACTCGAGTGGGCGCGAGCAGTACTTC
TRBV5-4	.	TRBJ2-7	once	CASSYGLGTQLGEQYF	TGTGCCAGCAGCTACGGTTTAGGGACCCAACTGGGGGAGCAGTACTTC
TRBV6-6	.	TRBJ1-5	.	CASSYSGGQQTPQHF	TGTGCCAGCAGTTACTCTGGGGGGCAGCAAACGCCCCAGCATTTT
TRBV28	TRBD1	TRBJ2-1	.	CASSYRGPLYNEQFF	TGTGCCAGCAGCTACAGGGGCCCCCTCTACAATGAGCAGTTCTTC
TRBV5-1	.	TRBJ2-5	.	CASSLNGNPGETQYF	TGCGCCAGCAGCTTAAATGGGAATCCTGGAGAGACCCAGTACTTC
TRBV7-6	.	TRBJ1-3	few	CASSPLGGRNTIYF	TGTGCCAGCAGCCCACTAGGTGGCCGAAACACCATATATTTT
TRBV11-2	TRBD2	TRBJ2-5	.	CASSLTAGHETQYF	TGTGCCAGCAGCTTAACAGCGGGGCATGAGACCCAGTACTTC
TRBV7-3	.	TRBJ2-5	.	CASSTSIQETQYF	TGTGCCAGCAGCACAAGTATCCAAGAGACCCAGTACTTC
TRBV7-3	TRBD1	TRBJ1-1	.	CASSLTAGRGITEAFF	TGTGCCAGCAGCTTAACCGCGGGCAGGGGGATCACTGAAGCTTTCTTT
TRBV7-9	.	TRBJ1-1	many	CASSRNPGTRGTEAFF	TGTGCCAGCAGCCGCAACCCCGGGACCCGCGGCACTGAAGCTTTCTTT
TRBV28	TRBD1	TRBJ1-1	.	CASRDRQGFTEAFF	TGTGCCAGCAGAGACCGACAGGGTTTCACTGAAGCTTTCTTT
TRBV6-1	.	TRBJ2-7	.	CASGLLEGYEQYF	TGTGCCAGCGGTCTTCTTGAGGGATACGAGCAGTACTTC
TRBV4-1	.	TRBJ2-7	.	CASSYPGQTEQYF	TGCGCCAGCAGCTATCCGGGGCAGACCGAGCAGTACTTC
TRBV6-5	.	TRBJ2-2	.	CASSRDRTGELFF	TGTGCCAGCAGCAGGGACCGCACCGGGGAGCTGTTTTTT
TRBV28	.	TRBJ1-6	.	CASSLWAGTLHF	TGTGCCAGCAGTTTATGGGCAGGGACCCTCCACTTT
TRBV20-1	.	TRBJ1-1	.	CSANVNTEAFF	TGCAGTGCTAACGTGAACACTGAAGCTTTCTTT
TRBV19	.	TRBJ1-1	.	CASKAGSRDTEAFF	TGTGCCAGTAAGGCGGGGAGTCGGGACACTGAAGCTTTCTTT
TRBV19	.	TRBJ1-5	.	CASSGWGNQPQHF	TGTGCCAGTAGTGGTTGGGGTAATCAGCCCCAGCATTTT
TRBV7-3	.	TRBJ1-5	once	CASSLTGQPQHF	TGTGCCAGCAGCTTAACGGGACAGCCCCAGCATTTT
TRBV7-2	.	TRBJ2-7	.	CASSLGGGTSYEQYF	TGTGCCAGCAGCTTAGGTGGCGGGACATCCTACGAGCAGTACTTC
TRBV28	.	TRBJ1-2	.	CASDTDRWRGGYTF	TGTGCCAGCGACACAGACAGGTGGCGAGGGGGCTACACCTTC